The rows below give T cell receptor beta chains drawn from one sample of a study of blood T cell repertoires in COVID-19. Using immunoSEQ multiplex PCR, the repertoire was profiled, and TCRdb retains in-frame clones only, with some absent. The sample holds fewer than 150,000 clones, 75% to 85% seen once. The sequenced sample consisted of peripheral blood. These receptors all come from an elderly man with acute or convalescent COVID-19. The CDR3 runs from the conserved cysteine through the conserved F or W. A D gene is named only where the DNA matches it firmly. Rows may omit the clone size; those that give it use once, few, many or a size class.

TRBD1	TRBJ2-5	few	TRBV4-2	CASSQGGTGVETQYF	TGTGCCAGCAGCCAAGGGGGGACAGGGGTGGAGACCCAGTACTTC
-	TRBJ2-7	few	TRBV15	CATSRGGSYGQGSTYEQYF	TGTGCCACCAGCAGAGGAGGCAGCTACGGGCAGGGGAGCACCTACGAGCAGTACTTC
TRBD2	TRBJ2-5	-	TRBV7-8	CASSRGLAGGRQETQYF	TGTGCCAGCAGCCGAGGACTAGCGGGGGGCCGCCAAGAGACCCAGTACTTC
-	TRBJ2-4	-	TRBV12-1	CASSLPGQGAPNSYF	TGTGCCAGCAGCTTGCCGGGACAGGGGGCACCAAATTCGTACTTC
-	TRBJ1-5	few	TRBV4-2	CASSQDRTVRNQPQHF	TGTGCCAGCAGCCAAGATCGGACAGTCCGAAATCAGCCCCAGCATTTT
TRBD1	TRBJ2-2	-	TRBV15	CATSRPTGTTGELFF	TGTGCCACCAGCAGACCGACAGGGACCACCGGGGAGCTGTTTTTT
-	TRBJ2-2	-	TRBV5-1	CASSNKTGYTGELFF	TGCGCCAGCAGCAACAAAACAGGGTATACCGGGGAGCTGTTTTTT
-	TRBJ2-1	many	TRBV5-6	CASSHGSPYNEQFF	TGTGCCAGCAGCCACGGGAGTCCCTACAATGAGCAGTTCTTC
-	TRBJ1-1	-	TRBV7-9	CASSLVPGTEAFF	TGTGCCAGCAGCTTGGTCCCGGGCACTGAAGCTTTCTTT
TRBD2	TRBJ2-1	many	TRBV7-2	CASSRRGSGAEGEQFF	TGTGCCAGCAGCCGCCGGGGTAGCGGGGCTGAAGGGGAGCAGTTCTTC
-	TRBJ2-1	-	TRBV4-1	CASSRIPGHNYNEQFF	TGCGCCAGCAGCAGAATTCCGGGACATAACTACAATGAGCAGTTCTTC
-	TRBJ2-5	-	TRBV4-1	CASSQSTHAGGETQYF	TGCGCCAGCAGCCAAAGTACTCATGCCGGGGGAGAGACCCAGTACTTC
TRBD1	TRBJ2-7	-	TRBV7-2	CASSLAGQGFYEQYF	TGTGCCAGCAGCTTAGCGGGACAGGGTTTCTACGAGCAGTACTTC